This T cell receptor (beta chain) was profiled in a study of T cell responses to AZD1222 COVID-19 vaccine. At the level of the study: Pooled in the analysis were second doses at about 4 or about 12 weeks.

Looked up from germline, CDR1 is KGHDR and CDR2 is SFDVKD. The CDR3 runs 14 residues. With 7 bases removed from V and 6 bases from J, the gap between germline ends came to 15 bases. Study outcomes and limitations: Most donors were white British, females outnumbered males, and clonal diversity was possibly underestimated. Epitopes outside B.1.351 and B.1.1.7 mutated regions reportedly drew nearly half of spike TCRs. At study baseline, merely a handful of AZD1222 recipients were seropositive.

Profiled with immunoSEQ multiplex PCR; TCRdb holds only in-frame clones, not every one. The sample holds fewer than 120,000 clones; roughly 87% are singletons and the top ten take under 3.5%. This clone was seen once. What it binds is not known. The chain links TRBV24-1 to TRBJ2-1; D perhaps matches TRBD1 (5 bases). The specimen comprised peripheral blood, sampled on day 0 of AZD1222 vaccination. The origin of this receptor is an adult in good health. The CDR3 DNA reads as TGTGCCACCAGCGCATTTCCCCAGGGCAATGAGCAGTTCTTC. Translated: CATSAFPQGNEQFF.